Each of the 27 T cell receptor beta chains below was sequenced from the same sample in a study of OX40 agonist ivuxolimab in advanced cancers. Assay used: immunoSEQ multiplex PCR; TCRdb lists only in-frame clones, some missing. The sample consists of some 76,000 clones, around 90% of them appearing once. Sequenced material: CD4+ or CD8+ T cells sorted from blood, taken in a trial of the OX40 agonist ivuxolimab. These receptors were obtained from an adult with an advanced solid tumor such as melanoma, head and neck, liver or kidney cancer.

V gene TRBV7-3 combines with J gene TRBJ2-6; 7 bases line up with TRBD1. Germline assignment: CDR1 SGHTA and CDR2 FQGTGA. The CDR3 length is 20 residues. J gave up 0 bases and V 5 bases, and 16 bases lay outside the gene matches. The CDR3: CASSGSGGDRDPSGANVLTF. The CDR3 nucleotides read TGTGCCAGCAGCGGGTCGGGTGGGGACAGAGACCCCTCTGGGGCCAACGTCCTGACTTTC.

This chain links TRBV7-9 with TRBJ1-3; tentatively, D is TRBD1 (5 bases). The germline V gene encodes CDR1 SEHNR and CDR2 FQNEAQ (reference sequence). The V and J ends lost 0 bases and 0 bases respectively, with 9 bases between them. The CDR3 contains 16 residues. The CDR3 sequence: CASSLAAGLSGNTIYF. Written as DNA, the CDR3 is TGTGCCAGCAGCTTAGCAGCGGGGCTCTCTGGAAACACCATATATTTT.

The V and J genes are TRBV18 and TRBJ2-7; possibly TRBD1 for D (6 bases). The V gene's germline CDR1 is KGHSH and CDR2 LQKENI. Trimming shortened V by 3 bases and J by 0 bases, and 12 bases separated the two germline ends. This CDR3 has 15 residues. CDR3 bases: TGTGCCAGCTCACCTTGGACAGTTTCCTCCTACGAGCAGTACTTC. Its translation: CASSPWTVSSYEQYF.

The chain recombines TRBV5-8 with TRBJ2-2; unclear D gene. Trimming cost V 4 bases and J 8 bases, with 15 bases left between them. Germline lookup yields CDR1 SGHTS and CDR2 YDEGEE. This CDR3 region has 14 residues. The CDR3 loop reads CASSPFLLAGELFF. Written as DNA, the CDR3 is TGTGCCAGCAGCCCTTTCCTGTTAGCAGGGGAGCTGTTTTTT.

The chain joins TRBV5-5 to TRBJ1-1; no clear D gene. There are 13 residues in the CDR3. In germline, CDR1 is SGHKS, CDR2 YYEKEE (reference sequence). Trimming cost V 5 bases and J 3 bases, with 11 bases left between them. The DNA of the CDR3 is TGTGCCAGCAGTCTCGGGGAGTACACTGAAGCTTTCTTT. Translated: CASSLGEYTEAFF.

V usage is TRBV14 and J usage is TRBJ2-7, with a tentative D call TRBD2 (6 bases). Between the trimmed V and J ends, which lost 1 base and 2 bases, there was a span of 12 bases. This CDR3 region has 15 residues. Germline V lookup: CDR1 SGHDN, CDR2 FVKESK. This CDR3 is CASSQGGGIPYEQYF. The CDR3 DNA reads as TGTGCCAGCAGCCAAGGAGGAGGGATCCCCTACGAGCAGTACTTC.

The rearrangement uses TRBV5-4 and TRBJ2-1; 13 positions agree with TRBD2. Germline CDR1 SGHNT, CDR2 YYREEE (reference sequence). The CDR3 totals 19 residues. Trimming cost V 3 bases and J 0 bases; bases outside gene matches: 9. CDR3 protein: CASSSPGLAGKSSYNEQFF. In DNA, the CDR3 is TGTGCCAGCAGCTCTCCGGGACTAGCGGGGAAGAGCTCCTACAATGAGCAGTTCTTC.

This chain joins TRBV4-2 and TRBJ1-3, with 7 bases that match TRBD1. Germline loops: CDR1 LGHNA, CDR2 YNFKEQ. V lost 0 bases, J lost 6 bases, and 14 bases stayed unmatched. This CDR3 has 18 residues. CDR3 in DNA: TGTGCCAGCAGCCAAGATGGATACGGGACAGAGAAACAAAACACCATATATTTT. Encoded protein: CASSQDGYGTEKQNTIYF.

This clone has only one observation. The chain recombines TRBV4-3 with TRBJ2-7; tentatively, D is TRBD1 (5 bases). The CDR3 loop spans 13 amino acids. V lost 0 bases to trimming and J lost 4 bases, with 7 bases between them. Germline-derived CDR1 and CDR2 are LGHNA and YSLEER. The CDR3 here is CASSQEAGYEQYF. The CDR3 bases are TGCGCCAGCAGCCAAGAAGCAGGGTACGAGCAGTACTTC.

The rearrangement joins TRBV19 to TRBJ2-7; 8 nucleotides match TRBD1. This CDR3 region has 16 residues. Germline V gives CDR1 LNHDA, CDR2 SQIVND (reference sequence). The V segment lost 6 bases and the J segment 4 bases; nucleotides outside the gene matches: 14. CDR3 amino acids: CASSMTPGQEFYEQYF. The CDR3 region has the DNA TGTGCCAGTAGCATGACTCCGGGACAGGAGTTTTACGAGCAGTACTTC.

This clone was detected once. This chain uses TRBV27 with TRBJ2-7, with D possibly being TRBD1 or TRBD2 (5 bases each). Looked up from germline, CDR1 is MNHEY and CDR2 is SMNVEV (reference sequence). The ends were cut back, 7 bases at V and 3 bases at J, with 16 bases in the middle. The CDR3 consists of 14 residues. DNA for the CDR3: TGTGCCAGCACCCGGGGCCTCGGGGACTACGAGCAGTACTTC. Protein product: CASTRGLGDYEQYF.

V and J are TRBV6-5 and TRBJ1-4, with 11 bases identical to TRBD1. This CDR3 contains 15 residues. Germline V gene lookup returns CDR1 MNHEY and CDR2 SVGAGI. With V trimmed by 6 bases and J by 8 bases, 8 bases remained unmatched. The CDR3: CASRNGQGAGEKLFF. DNA of the CDR3: TGTGCCAGCAGGAATGGACAGGGGGCTGGAGAAAAACTGTTTTTT.

The chain has TRBV29-1 and TRBJ2-7, with 9 positions matching TRBD1. The CDR3 extends over 13 amino acids. Germline V gives CDR1 SQVTM, CDR2 ANQGSEA. V shed 6 bases, J shed 6 bases, and the junction held 9 bases outside the gene matches. DNA of the CDR3: TGCAGCGTGGGGGGACAGGGAAGACGCGAGCAGTACTTC. The encoded protein is CSVGGQGRREQYF.

J is TRBJ1-2 and V is TRBV23-1; 7 bases match TRBD1. TRBV23-1 is marked as an open reading frame, function uncertain. This CDR3 is built from 16 residues. J was trimmed by 0 bases and V by 6 bases; bases with no gene match: 10. The CDR3 sequence is CASSQPKDRPNYGYTF. As DNA, the CDR3 is TGCGCCAGCAGCCAGCCCAAGGACAGGCCTAACTATGGCTACACCTTC.

The gene calls are TRBV5-1 and TRBJ2-1; no clear D gene. The germline V gene encodes CDR1 SGHRS and CDR2 YFSETQ. The CDR3 loop spans 13 amino acids. Deletions cut 3 bases from V and 4 bases from J, with 8 bases between. The CDR3 sequence: CASSSGPYNEQFF. CDR3 DNA sequence: TGCGCCAGCAGCTCCGGACCGTACAATGAGCAGTTCTTC.

The rearrangement joins TRBV10-2 to TRBJ2-1; the match to TRBD2 covers 15 bases. This CDR3 comprises 17 residues. CDR1 and CDR2 (germline): WSHSY, SAAADI. V shed 6 bases and J 3 bases; nucleotides not matched to a gene: 6. The CDR3: CASSVGLAGGFYNEQFF. In DNA, the CDR3 is TGCGCCAGCAGCGTCGGACTAGCGGGGGGGTTCTACAATGAGCAGTTCTTC.

This chain links TRBV7-9 with TRBJ2-5; tentative D call: TRBD2 (5 bases). V was clipped by 5 bases and J by 4 bases, with 20 bases between them. From germline, CDR1 is SEHNR and CDR2 FQNEAQ (reference sequence). The CDR3 is 16 residues long. The CDR3 spells CASSPGLEVWGETQYF. CDR3 nucleotides: TGTGCCAGCAGCCCTGGGTTGGAGGTTTGGGGAGAGACCCAGTACTTC.

The V call is TRBV6-1, the J call TRBJ1-1, with no clear D. There are 15 residues in the CDR3. V gave up 4 bases and J gave up 1 base, with 13 bases separating them. The V gene's germline CDR1 is MNHNS and CDR2 SASEGT. In DNA form, the CDR3 reads TGTGCCAGCAGTGCTCGCTTAGAGACGAACACTGAAGCTTTCTTT. It is translated as CASSARLETNTEAFF.

The chain is built from TRBV2 and TRBJ2-3, with TRBD2 as a possible D gene (6 bases). Germline V CDR1 and CDR2: SNHLY, FYNNEI. CDR3 length equals 11 residues. Trimming left V 3 bases short and J 14 bases short, with 12 bases between. The CDR3 loop reads CASSEGGFGYF. CDR3 coding DNA: TGTGCCAGCAGTGAGGGGGGTTTCGGGTATTTT.

The chain has TRBV14 and TRBJ1-1, with D possibly being TRBD1 (5 bases). Deletions cut 3 bases from V and 6 bases from J, with 8 bases between. Germline values: CDR1 SGHDN, CDR2 FVKESK. CDR3 length: 12 amino acids. CDR3 DNA sequence: TGTGCCAGCAGCCAGGGGACCCCTGAAGCTTTCTTT. This codes for CASSQGTPEAFF.

The rearrangement joins TRBV27 to TRBJ2-7; 7 nucleotides line up with TRBD2. Germline CDR1 reads MNHEY; CDR2 reads SMNVEV (reference sequence). V lost 5 bases to trimming and J lost 4 bases; unmatched junction nucleotides: 5. This CDR3 is 13 amino acids long. The DNA for the CDR3 is TGTGCCAGCAGTCTGAGCGGGGTGTACGAGCAGTACTTC. It translates to CASSLSGVYEQYF.

The chain combines TRBV7-9 with TRBJ2-7, with D tentatively TRBD2 (5 bases). Germline lookup yields CDR1 SEHNR and CDR2 FQNEAQ (reference sequence). The CDR3 has 11 amino acids. V lost 8 bases, J lost 2 bases, and 7 bases lay in between. The chain's CDR3 is CASGLTYEQYF. The CDR3 DNA reads as TGTGCCAGCGGACTTACCTACGAGCAGTACTTC.

The V gene is TRBV4-2, the J gene TRBJ1-5; no firm D call. Germline V gene data show CDR1 as LGHNA and CDR2 as YNFKEQ. Trimming took off 1 base at V and 7 bases at J, with 11 bases between the two ends. The CDR3 has 14 residues. CDR3 bases: TGTGCCAGCAGCCAAGTGGAGGGAAACCAGCCCCAGCATTTT. Translated: CASSQVEGNQPQHF.

Only one count was recorded for this clone. The chain is built from TRBV6-1 and TRBJ2-3; D possibly corresponds to TRBD1 (5 bases). Germline V CDR1 and CDR2: MNHNS, SASEGT. CDR3 length: 17 amino acids. V was trimmed by 2 bases and J by 4 bases, leaving 19 bases between them. In DNA form, the CDR3 reads TGTGCCAGCAGTGAAATGGCTAGTAAGGGGTGGGCAGATACGCAGTATTTT. Its protein product is CASSEMASKGWADTQYF.

The rearrangement links TRBV27 to TRBJ2-7; the D call may be TRBD1 or TRBD2 (5 bases each). The ends were cut back, 3 bases at V and 0 bases at J, with 9 bases in the middle. CDR3 length equals 14 residues. Per the germline V gene, CDR1 is MNHEY and CDR2 is SMNVEV (reference sequence). CDR3 loop: CASSFGTDSYEQYF. The CDR3 DNA is TGTGCCAGCAGTTTCGGGACCGACTCCTACGAGCAGTACTTC.

The chain links TRBV15 to TRBJ2-7; 10 nucleotides match TRBD1. V shed 0 bases and J 4 bases; nucleotides not matched to a gene: 9. Germline loops: CDR1 LNHNV, CDR2 YYDKDF (reference sequence). The CDR3 contains 17 residues. The CDR3, as DNA: TGTGCCACCAGCAGAGATCGGGCCCCGGGACAGGGGTACGAGCAGTACTTC. It encodes CATSRDRAPGQGYEQYF.

This rearrangement joins TRBV6-9 to TRBJ2-1; 9 nucleotides line up with TRBD2. The CDR3 has 15 amino acids. V shed 8 bases and J 5 bases; nucleotides not matched to a gene: 10. CDR1 MNHGY and CDR2 SVAAGI come from the germline V gene. CDR3 coding DNA: TGTGCCAGCGGCGGACTAGCGCGGGAGAACAATGAGCAGTTCTTC. It specifies CASGGLARENNEQFF.